Each of the 20 T cell receptor beta chains below was sequenced from the same sample in a study of persistence of HIV-infected CD4 T cells. Sequencing used immunoSEQ version 4 in survey mode. Profiling relied on immunoSEQ multiplex PCR, and the TCRdb table lists in-frame clones only, not all of them. The sample consists of about 28,000 clones, 78% of them appearing once. The stimulus was lysate of CMV-infected fibroblasts, around 10 ug/mL. CD40L-negative CD69-negative CD45RO-high memory CD4+ T cells were sorted as populations depleted of antigen-responding cells. Antigen specificity for these receptors is unknown. Source: CD4+ T cells sorted from PBMCs after approximately 19-hour stimulation, taken from a patient who received antiretroviral therapy. The receptors derive from an adult woman with HIV who was CMV-seropositive.

The chain has TRBV7-9 and TRBJ1-1, with D unclear. CDR3 length equals 13 residues. V was trimmed by 10 bases and J by 0 bases, leaving 12 bases between them. Germline V gene data show CDR1 as SEHNR and CDR2 as FQNEAQ (reference sequence). CDR3 nucleotide sequence: TGTGCCATCCACACCGAAATGAACACTGAAGCTTTCTTT. It encodes CAIHTEMNTEAFF. Using reference TRBV7-9 and TRBJ1-1 for the parts outside the CDR3, the full variable domain is DTGVSQNPRHKITKRGQNVTFRCDPISEHNRLYWYRQTLGQGPEFLTYFQNEAQLEKSRLLSDRFSAERPKGSFSTLEIQRTEQGDSAMYLCAIHTEMNTEAFFGQGTRLTVV.

The V and J genes are TRBV6-6 and TRBJ1-4; 8 positions match TRBD1. Germline V gives CDR1 MNHNY, CDR2 SVGAGI (reference sequence). This CDR3 has 16 residues. The ends lost 5 bases at V and 2 bases at J; junction bases unmatched: 7. CDR3 nucleotide sequence: TGTGCCAGCAGTAGGGCAGGGGGCGCGACTAATGAAAAACTGTTTTTT. This codes for CASSRAGGATNEKLFF.

This clone showed up just once. The V call is TRBV18, the J call TRBJ2-7; 9 nucleotides line up with TRBD1. V lost 1 base and J lost 6; bases outside the gene matches: 7. This CDR3 comprises 15 residues. CDR1 KGHSH and CDR2 LQKENI come from the germline V gene. The CDR3 spells CASSPLLGTGSEQYF. The DNA for the CDR3 is TGTGCCAGCTCACCACTTCTGGGGACAGGGTCCGAGCAGTACTTC.

This clone came up a few times. This CDR3 is CASSQTGPGNGYTF. CDR3 nucleotide sequence: TGCGCCAGCAGCCAAACAGGGCCCGGGAATGGCTACACCTTC. The rearrangement joins TRBV4-1 to TRBJ1-2; weak D call: TRBD1 (6 bases). The CDR3 totals 14 residues. Germline assignment: CDR1 MGHRA and CDR2 YSYEKL. Trimming pared 2 bases from V and 6 bases from J, leaving 13 bases between.

The chain carries TRBV18 and TRBJ2-5; 7 bases align to TRBD1. The CDR3 covers 17 residues. Germline V gene data show CDR1 as KGHSH and CDR2 as LQKENI. After removal of 3 bases from V and 4 bases from J, the junction contained 14 bases not matched to a gene. As DNA, the CDR3 is TGTGCCAGCTCACCGCCCCCGGCCAGGGGGTTGGCAGAGACCCAGTACTTC. It is translated as CASSPPPARGLAETQYF.

The chain uses TRBV7-2 and TRBJ2-7; D gene ambiguous. V was pared by 1 base and J by 4 bases, with 11 bases between. This CDR3 spans 14 amino acids. Germline V CDR1 and CDR2: SGHTA, FQGNSA. As DNA, the CDR3 is TGTGCCAGCAGCTTAGAATTTCCGCCGTACGAGCAGTACTTC. Its translation: CASSLEFPPYEQYF.

The gene calls are TRBV2 and TRBJ1-5; D is possibly TRBD1 (5 bases). CDR3 length: 15 residues. Trimming removed 7 bases at V and 4 bases at J, with 17 bases between. Germline V gives CDR1 SNHLY, CDR2 FYNNEI. CDR3 DNA sequence: TGTGCCAGCACCAACTCCGGTGGGGGGAATCAGCCCCAGCATTTT. Residues: CASTNSGGGNQPQHF. Full variable domain (outside the CDR3, taken from reference TRBV2 and TRBJ1-5): EPEVTQTPSHQVTQMGQEVILRCVPISNHLYFYWYRQILGQKVEFLVSFYNNEISEKSEIFDDQFSVERPDGSNFTLKIRSTKLEDSAMYFCASTNSGGGNQPQHFGDGTRLSIL.

This clone was detected a few times. The chain employs TRBV6-5 and TRBJ1-2, with unresolved D. The germline V gene has CDR1 MNHEY and CDR2 SVGAGI. The germline V and J ends were trimmed by 2 bases and 8 bases, with 6 bases remaining between them. This CDR3 has 11 amino acids. The CDR3 is CASSYGSGYTF. CDR3 in DNA: TGTGCCAGCAGTTACGGGTCCGGCTACACCTTC.

The V gene is TRBV6-5, the J gene TRBJ2-3; D is uncertain. The CDR3 is made up of 13 amino acids. The V gene's germline CDR1 is MNHEY and CDR2 SVGAGI. Deletions cut 7 bases from V and 4 bases from J, with 12 bases between. The CDR3 loop is CASTVRGADTQYF. The DNA of the CDR3 is TGTGCCAGCACTGTAAGAGGCGCAGATACGCAGTATTTT.

The rearrangement joins TRBV5-1 to TRBJ2-7; TRBD1 matches 8 bases. The CDR3 sequence is 16 residues long. The germline gives CDR1 SGHRS, CDR2 YFSETQ. Trimming at V came to 4 bases and at J to 0 bases, leaving 9 bases not matched to a gene. The CDR3, as DNA: TGCGCCAGCAGCCCCGGGACAGGCAGGCTCTCCTACGAGCAGTACTTC. It is translated as CASSPGTGRLSYEQYF.

The chain recombines TRBV7-3 with TRBJ2-3; 10 bases match TRBD2. Losses at the gene ends were 3 bases for V and 7 bases for J; bases not matched to a gene: 7. The CDR3 length is 15 residues. The germline gives CDR1 SGHTA, CDR2 FQGTGA. CDR3 bases: TGTGCCAGCAGCTTCCTAGCGGGGGAGGGAAATACGCAGTATTTT. The encoded protein is CASSFLAGEGNTQYF.

The genes are TRBV14 and TRBJ1-2; D is undetermined. V shed 0 bases and J shed 4 bases, with 9 bases lying between them. The CDR3 is 14 residues long. Looked up from germline, CDR1 is SGHDN and CDR2 is FVKESK. CDR3 sequence (DNA): TGTGCCAGCAGCCAAGAGACCACATCCTATGGCTACACCTTC. Its translation: CASSQETTSYGYTF.

The rearrangement links TRBV30 to TRBJ2-7; TRBD1 or TRBD2 may be the D gene (5 bases each). The germline gives CDR1 GTSNPN, CDR2 SVGIG (reference sequence). V lost 3 bases and J lost 7, with 10 bases in between. The CDR3 extends over 11 amino acids. The CDR3, as DNA: TGTGCCTGGAGCGCTTGGGGGGAGCAGTACTTC. Residues: CAWSAWGEQYF.

This chain links TRBV9 with TRBJ2-2; D not resolved. This CDR3 has 16 residues. V was cut by 4 bases and J by 0 bases, with 13 bases left in between. Germline CDR1 reads SGDLS; CDR2 reads YYNGEE. The CDR3 region has the DNA TGTGCCAGCAGCCTCAGGTGGGCCACGAACACCGGGGAGCTGTTTTTT. It codes for CASSLRWATNTGELFF.

In nucleotides, the CDR3 is TGTGCCAGCAGCTCAGGTCGTGTCACAGATACGCAGTATTTT. It codes for CASSSGRVTDTQYF. J is TRBJ2-3 and V is TRBV7-9; no clear D gene. Germline assignment: CDR1 SEHNR and CDR2 FQNEAQ (reference sequence). Trimming took 4 bases from V and 2 from J, leaving 10 bases between them. CDR3 length: 14 residues.

This CDR3 reads CSARGGGLAGAFF. Written as DNA, the CDR3 is TGCAGCGCAAGAGGTGGGGGGCTCGCGGGAGCTTTCTTT. V and J are TRBV29-1 and TRBJ1-1; a possible D gene is TRBD1 (6 bases). CDR1 is SQVTM and CDR2 is ANQGSEA in the germline V gene. The V gene lost 7 bases and the J gene lost 10 bases, with 22 bases spanning the gap. The CDR3 runs 13 residues. Variable domain in full (rest from reference TRBV29-1 and TRBJ1-1): SAVISQKPSRDICQRGTSLTIQCQVDSQVTMMFWYRQQPGQSLTLIATANQGSEATYESGFVIDKFPISRPNLTFSTLTVSNMSPEDSSIYLCSARGGGLAGAFFGQGTRLTVV.

J is TRBJ2-6 and V is TRBV7-3; 8 bases align to TRBD2. The V segment lost 5 bases and the J segment 1 base; nucleotides outside the gene matches: 10. Germline V gene lookup returns CDR1 SGHTA and CDR2 FQGTGA. This CDR3 has 18 residues. The CDR3 DNA sequence: TGTGCCAGCAGCCCCTCGGGGACTAGTATGTCTGGGGCCAACGTCCTGACTTTC. The encoded protein is CASSPSGTSMSGANVLTF.

The rearrangement links TRBV28 to TRBJ1-4; 10 nucleotides line up with TRBD1. Germline V gene lookup returns CDR1 MDHEN and CDR2 SYDVKM. Trimming cost V 3 bases and J 8 bases; bases outside gene matches: 6. The CDR3 runs to 15 residues. The CDR3 DNA follows: TGTGCCAGCAGTTTGCCGGGACAGGGGTGGGAAAAACTGTTTTTT. Amino acids: CASSLPGQGWEKLFF.

The chain couples TRBV6-5 to TRBJ1-1, with 7 bases that match TRBD1. The J segment lost 5 bases and the V segment lost 7 bases, leaving 7 bases of the junction unmatched. CDR1 and CDR2 from the germline V gene are MNHEY and SVGAGI. CDR3 length: 13 residues. DNA of the CDR3: TGTGCCAGCACCCGACAGGGTGGAACTGAAGCTTTCTTT. Residues: CASTRQGGTEAFF.

DNA for the CDR3: TGTGCCAGCAGCTCCATGGGCGATAATTCACCCCTCCACTTT. This encodes CASSSMGDNSPLHF. The chain uses TRBV7-9 and TRBJ1-6, with D unclear. Trimming pared 4 bases from V and 5 bases from J, leaving 9 bases between. This CDR3 region has 14 residues. CDR1 is SEHNR and CDR2 is FQNEAQ in the germline V gene (reference sequence). The full variable domain, completed using reference TRBV7-9 and TRBJ1-6, is DTGVSQNPRHKITKRGQNVTFRCDPISEHNRLYWYRQTLGQGPEFLTYFQNEAQLEKSRLLSDRFSAERPKGSFSTLEIQRTEQGDSAMYLCASSSMGDNSPLHFGNGTRLTVT.